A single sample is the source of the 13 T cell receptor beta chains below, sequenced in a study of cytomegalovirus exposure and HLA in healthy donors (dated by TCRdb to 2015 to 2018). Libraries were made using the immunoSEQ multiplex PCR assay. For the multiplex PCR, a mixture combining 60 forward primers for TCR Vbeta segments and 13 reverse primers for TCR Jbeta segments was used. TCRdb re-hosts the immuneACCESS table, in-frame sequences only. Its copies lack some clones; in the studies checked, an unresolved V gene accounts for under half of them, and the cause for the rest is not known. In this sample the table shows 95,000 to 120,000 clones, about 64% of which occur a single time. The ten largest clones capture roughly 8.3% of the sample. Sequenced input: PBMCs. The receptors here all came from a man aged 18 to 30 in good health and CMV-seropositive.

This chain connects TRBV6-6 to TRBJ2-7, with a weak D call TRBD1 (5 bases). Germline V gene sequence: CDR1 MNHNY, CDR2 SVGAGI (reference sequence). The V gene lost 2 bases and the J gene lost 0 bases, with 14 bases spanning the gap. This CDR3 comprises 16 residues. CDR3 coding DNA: TGTGCCAGCAGTTACAGGCAGGGCGATCTCTCCTACGAGCAGTACTTC. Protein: CASSYRQGDLSYEQYF.

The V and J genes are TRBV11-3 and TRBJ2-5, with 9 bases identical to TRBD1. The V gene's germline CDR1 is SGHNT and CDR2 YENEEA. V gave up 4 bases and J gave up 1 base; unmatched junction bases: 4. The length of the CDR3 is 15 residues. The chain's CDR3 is CASSSGQGPQETQYF. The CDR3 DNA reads TGTGCCAGCAGCTCCGGACAGGGGCCCCAAGAGACCCAGTACTTC.

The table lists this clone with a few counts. CDR3 region: CASSLEQGRNQPQHF. The CDR3 DNA reads as TGTGCCAGCAGCTTGGAACAGGGTCGCAATCAGCCCCAGCATTTT. The V and J genes are TRBV5-6 and TRBJ1-5; tentative D call: TRBD1 (6 bases). V lost 0 bases and J lost 2, with 9 bases in between. Germline CDR1 and CDR2: SGHDT and YYEEEE. This CDR3 region has 15 residues. The variable domain in full, completed from reference TRBV5-6 and TRBJ1-5, reads DAGVTQSPTHLIKTRGQQVTLRCSPKSGHDTVSWYQQALGQGPQFIFQYYEEEERQRGNFPDRFSGHQFPNYSSELNVNALLLGDSALYLCASSLEQGRNQPQHFGDGTRLSIL.

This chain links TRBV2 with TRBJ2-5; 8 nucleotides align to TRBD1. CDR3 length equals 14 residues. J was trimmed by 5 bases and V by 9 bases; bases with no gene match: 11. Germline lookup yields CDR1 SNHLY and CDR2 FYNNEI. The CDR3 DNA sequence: TGTGCCAGTCATAGCAGGGGGCGTGGGGAGACCCAGTACTTC. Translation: CASHSRGRGETQYF.

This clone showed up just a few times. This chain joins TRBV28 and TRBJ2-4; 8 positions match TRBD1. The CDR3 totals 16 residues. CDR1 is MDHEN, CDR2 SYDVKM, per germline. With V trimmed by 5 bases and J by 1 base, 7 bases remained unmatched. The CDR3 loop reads CASSPRQGKAKNIQYF. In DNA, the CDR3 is TGTGCCAGCAGTCCCCGACAGGGGAAGGCCAAAAACATTCAGTACTTC.

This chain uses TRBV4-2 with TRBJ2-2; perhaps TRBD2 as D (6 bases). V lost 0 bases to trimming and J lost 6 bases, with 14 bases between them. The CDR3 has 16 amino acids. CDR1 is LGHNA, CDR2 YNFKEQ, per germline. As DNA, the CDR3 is TGTGCCAGCAGCCAAGAAAGAGTTCGGGGGTCCGGGGAGCTGTTTTTT. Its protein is CASSQERVRGSGELFF.

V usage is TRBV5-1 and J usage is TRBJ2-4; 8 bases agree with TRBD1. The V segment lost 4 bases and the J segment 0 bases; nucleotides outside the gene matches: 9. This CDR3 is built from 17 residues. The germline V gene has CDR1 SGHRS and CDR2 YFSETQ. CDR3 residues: CASSPLDRGVAKNIQYF. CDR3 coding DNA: TGCGCCAGCAGCCCTCTCGACAGGGGAGTAGCCAAAAACATTCAGTACTTC.

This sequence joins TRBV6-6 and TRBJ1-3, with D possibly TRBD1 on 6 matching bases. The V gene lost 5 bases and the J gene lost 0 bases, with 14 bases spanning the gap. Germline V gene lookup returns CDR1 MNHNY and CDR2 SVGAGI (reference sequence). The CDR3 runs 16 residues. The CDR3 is CASSSPQGNSGNTIYF. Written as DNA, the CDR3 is TGTGCCAGCAGTAGTCCACAGGGCAACTCTGGAAACACCATATATTTT.

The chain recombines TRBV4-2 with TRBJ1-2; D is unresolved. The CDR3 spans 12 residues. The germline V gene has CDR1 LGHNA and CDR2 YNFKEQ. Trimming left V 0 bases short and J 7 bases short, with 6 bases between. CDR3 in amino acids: CASSQDRGGYTF. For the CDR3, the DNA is TGTGCCAGCAGCCAAGATCGAGGTGGCTACACCTTC.

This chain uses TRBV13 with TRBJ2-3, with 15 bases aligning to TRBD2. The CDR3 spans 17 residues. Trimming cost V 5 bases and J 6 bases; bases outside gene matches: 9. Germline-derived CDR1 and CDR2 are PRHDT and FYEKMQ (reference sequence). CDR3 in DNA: TGTGCCAGCAGCAGATCCGGGACTAGCGGGGGGCCCGATACGCAGTATTTT. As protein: CASSRSGTSGGPDTQYF.

The CDR3 reads CASSDPTGGSQCGETQYF. CDR3 DNA sequence: TGTGCCAGCAGTGACCCGACCGGCGGTAGCCAGTGCGGGGAGACCCAGTACTTC. The V gene is TRBV6-4, the J gene TRBJ2-5; possible D gene TRBD2, 5 bases. Trimming took 2 bases from V and 5 from J, leaving 24 bases between them. Germline-derived CDR1 and CDR2 are MRHNA and SNTAGT. The CDR3 is 18 residues long.

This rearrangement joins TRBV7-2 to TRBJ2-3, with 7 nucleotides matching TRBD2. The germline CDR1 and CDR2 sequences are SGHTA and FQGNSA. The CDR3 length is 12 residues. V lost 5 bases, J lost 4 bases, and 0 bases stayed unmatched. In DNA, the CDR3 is TGTGCCAGCAGCCGGGGGGCAGATACGCAGTATTTT. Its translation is CASSRGADTQYF.

CDR3 protein: CASSSAALAGIYEQYV. The CDR3 DNA sequence: TGTGCCAGCAGCTCGGCGGCGTTAGCGGGGATCTACGAGCAGTACGTC. This chain links TRBV28 with TRBJ2-7, with TRBD2 matching over 8 bases. In germline, CDR1 is MDHEN, CDR2 SYDVKM. The CDR3 contains 16 residues. Trimming cost V 6 bases and J 3 bases; bases outside gene matches: 13.